This T cell receptor beta chain was recovered during a study of cytomegalovirus exposure and HLA in healthy donors. Study background: As released early, the data held some 80 million unique TCRs from HLA-typed donors.

The germline CDR1 and CDR2 sequences are SGHTA and FQGNSA. V gave up 1 base and J gave up 10 bases, with 13 bases separating them. The CDR3 is made up of 13 amino acids. PCR employed 60 Vbeta and 13 Jbeta primers. Produced via immunoSEQ multiplex PCR; TCRdb's table is partial and in-frame only. The table has around 150,000 clones, 60% to 80% seen once. Sample: PBMCs. The sequence came from a woman aged 25 to 45 in good health and CMV-seronegative. The chain links TRBV7-2 to TRBJ1-2; D gene unclear. The CDR3 region has the DNA TGTGCCAGCAGCTTAGATGGCCGGCGACTCTACACCTTC. Translation: CASSLDGRRLYTF.